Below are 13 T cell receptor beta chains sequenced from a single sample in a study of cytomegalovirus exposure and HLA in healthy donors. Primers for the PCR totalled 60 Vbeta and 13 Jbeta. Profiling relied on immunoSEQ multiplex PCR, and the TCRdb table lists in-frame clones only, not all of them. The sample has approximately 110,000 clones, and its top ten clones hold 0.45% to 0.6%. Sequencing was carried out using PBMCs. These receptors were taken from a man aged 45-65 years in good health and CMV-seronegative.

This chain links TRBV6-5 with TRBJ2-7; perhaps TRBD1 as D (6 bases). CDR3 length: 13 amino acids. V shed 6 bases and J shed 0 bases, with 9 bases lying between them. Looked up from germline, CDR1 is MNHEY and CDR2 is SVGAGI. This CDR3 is CASSLQGSYEQYF. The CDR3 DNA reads TGTGCCAGCAGCCTACAGGGCTCCTACGAGCAGTACTTC.

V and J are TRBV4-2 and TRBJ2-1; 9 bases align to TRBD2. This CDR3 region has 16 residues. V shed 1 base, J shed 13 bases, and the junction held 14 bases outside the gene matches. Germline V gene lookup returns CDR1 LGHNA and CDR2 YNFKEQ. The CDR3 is CASSQGGGREGLKQFF. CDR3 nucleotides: TGTGCCAGCAGCCAAGGAGGTGGGCGGGAGGGGCTAAAACAGTTCTTC.

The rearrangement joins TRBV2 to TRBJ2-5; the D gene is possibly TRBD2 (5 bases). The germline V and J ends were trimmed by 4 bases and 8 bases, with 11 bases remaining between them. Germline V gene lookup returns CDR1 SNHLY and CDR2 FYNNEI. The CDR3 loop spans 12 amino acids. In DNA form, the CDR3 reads TGTGCCAGCAGTGGGGCTAGCCGTACCCAGTACTTC. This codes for CASSGASRTQYF.

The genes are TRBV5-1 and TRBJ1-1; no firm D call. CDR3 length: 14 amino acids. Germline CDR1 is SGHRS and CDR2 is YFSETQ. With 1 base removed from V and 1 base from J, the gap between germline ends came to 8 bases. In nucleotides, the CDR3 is TGCGCCAGCAGCTTGTCCAGTGCGAACACTGAAGCTTTCTTT. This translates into CASSLSSANTEAFF.

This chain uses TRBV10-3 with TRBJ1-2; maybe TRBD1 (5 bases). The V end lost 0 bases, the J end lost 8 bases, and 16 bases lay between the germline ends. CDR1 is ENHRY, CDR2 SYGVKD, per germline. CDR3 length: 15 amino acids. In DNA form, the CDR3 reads TGTGCCATCAGTGAGTCCTGGAGGGGAGATTACGGCTACACCTTC. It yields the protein CAISESWRGDYGYTF.

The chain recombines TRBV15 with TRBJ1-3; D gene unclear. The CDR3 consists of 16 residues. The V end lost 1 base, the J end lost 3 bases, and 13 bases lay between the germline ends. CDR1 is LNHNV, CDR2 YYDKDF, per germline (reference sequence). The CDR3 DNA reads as TGTGCCACCAGCAGAGGTCCCGTTACCGGTGGAAACACCATATATTTT. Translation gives CATSRGPVTGGNTIYF.

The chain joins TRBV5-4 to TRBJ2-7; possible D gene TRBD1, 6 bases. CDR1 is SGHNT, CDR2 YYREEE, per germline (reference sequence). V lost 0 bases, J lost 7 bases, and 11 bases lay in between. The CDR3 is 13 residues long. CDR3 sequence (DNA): TGTGCCAGCAGCTTGGGGCAGGGGCTGGAGCAGTACTTC. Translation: CASSLGQGLEQYF. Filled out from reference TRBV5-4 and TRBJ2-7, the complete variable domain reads ETGVTQSPTHLIKTRGQQVTLRCSSQSGHNTVSWYQQALGQGPQFIFQYYREEENGRGNFPPRFSGLQFPNYSSELNVNALELDDSALYLCASSLGQGLEQYFGPGTRLTVT.

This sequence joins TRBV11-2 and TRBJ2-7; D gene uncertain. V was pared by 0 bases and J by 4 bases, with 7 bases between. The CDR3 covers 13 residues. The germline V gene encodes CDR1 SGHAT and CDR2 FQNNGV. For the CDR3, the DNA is TGTGCCAGCAGCTTAGATTCGGTTTACGAGCAGTACTTC. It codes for CASSLDSVYEQYF. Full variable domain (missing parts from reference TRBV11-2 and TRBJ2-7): EAGVAQSPRYKIIEKRQSVAFWCNPISGHATLYWYQQILGQGPKLLIQFQNNGVVDDSQLPKDRFSAERLKGVDSTLKIQPAKLEDSAVYLCASSLDSVYEQYFGPGTRLTVT.

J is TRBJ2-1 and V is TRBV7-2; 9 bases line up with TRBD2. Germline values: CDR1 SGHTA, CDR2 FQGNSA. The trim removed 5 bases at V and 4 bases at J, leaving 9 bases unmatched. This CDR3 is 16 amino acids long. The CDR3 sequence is CASSQGGSGGYNEQFF. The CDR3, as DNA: TGTGCCAGCAGCCAAGGGGGTAGCGGGGGTTACAATGAGCAGTTCTTC.

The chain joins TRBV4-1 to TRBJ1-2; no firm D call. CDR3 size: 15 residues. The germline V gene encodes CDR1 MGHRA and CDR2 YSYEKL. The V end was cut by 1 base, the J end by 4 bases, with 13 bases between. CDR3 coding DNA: TGCGCCAGCAGCCAAGCCGAAGGCGGCGGCTATGGCTACACCTTC. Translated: CASSQAEGGGYGYTF.

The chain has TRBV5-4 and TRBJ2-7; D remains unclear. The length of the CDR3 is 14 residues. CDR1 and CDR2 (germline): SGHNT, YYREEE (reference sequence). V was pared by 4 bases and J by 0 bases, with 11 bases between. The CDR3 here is CASSPSTHSYEQYF. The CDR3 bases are TGTGCCAGCAGCCCCTCGACTCACTCCTACGAGCAGTACTTC.

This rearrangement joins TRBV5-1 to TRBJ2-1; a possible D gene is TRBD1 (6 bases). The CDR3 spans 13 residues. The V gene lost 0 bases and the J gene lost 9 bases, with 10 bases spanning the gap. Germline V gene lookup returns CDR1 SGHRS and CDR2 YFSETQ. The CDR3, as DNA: TGCGCCAGCAGCTTGGACAGGGACGGTGAGCAGTTCTTC. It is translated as CASSLDRDGEQFF. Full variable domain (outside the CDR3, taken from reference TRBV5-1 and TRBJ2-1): KAGVTQTPRYLIKTRGQQVTLSCSPISGHRSVSWYQQTPGQGLQFLFEYFSETQRNKGNFPGRFSGRQFSNSRSEMNVSTLELGDSALYLCASSLDRDGEQFFGPGTRLTVL.

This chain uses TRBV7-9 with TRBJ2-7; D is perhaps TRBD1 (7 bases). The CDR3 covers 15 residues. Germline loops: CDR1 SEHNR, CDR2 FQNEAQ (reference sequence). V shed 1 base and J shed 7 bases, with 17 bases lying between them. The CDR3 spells CASSLVRGQSIEQYF. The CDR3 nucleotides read TGTGCCAGCAGCTTAGTGCGGGGACAGTCGATTGAGCAGTACTTC.